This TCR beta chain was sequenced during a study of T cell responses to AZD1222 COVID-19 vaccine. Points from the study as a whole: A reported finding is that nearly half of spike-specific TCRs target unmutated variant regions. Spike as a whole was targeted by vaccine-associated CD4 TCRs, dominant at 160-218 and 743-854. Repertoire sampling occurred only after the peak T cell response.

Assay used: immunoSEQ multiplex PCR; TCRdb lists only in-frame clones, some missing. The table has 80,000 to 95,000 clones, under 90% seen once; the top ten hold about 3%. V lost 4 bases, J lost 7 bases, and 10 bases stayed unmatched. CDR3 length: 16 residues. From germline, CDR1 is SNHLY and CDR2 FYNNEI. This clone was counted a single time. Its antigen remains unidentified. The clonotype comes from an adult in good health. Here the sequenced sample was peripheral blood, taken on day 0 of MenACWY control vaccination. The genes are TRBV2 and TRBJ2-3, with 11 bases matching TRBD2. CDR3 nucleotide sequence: TGTGCCAGCAGTGGGGTTACTAGCGGGGGCCCAAATACGCAGTATTTT. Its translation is CASSGVTSGGPNTQYF.